The clone carrying this T cell receptor (beta chain) appeared many times. CDR3 length: 15 residues. J was trimmed by 4 bases and V by 6 bases; bases with no gene match: 12. The germline V gene has CDR1 SGHTA and CDR2 FQGNSA. This sample is part of a study of regulatory T cells in long-lasting Graves disease. Libraries of TCR beta came from iRepertoire HTBI primers plus Arm-PCR of CDR3 regions. TCRdb called the multiplex PCR reads again in MiXCR, with one record for every CDR3 protein. The sample contains around 250,000 distinct CDR3 sequences, approximately 20% of which appear only once. Time point meaning: newly diagnosed GD, antithyroid drugs for less than 3 months. From RNA extracted from PBMCs, the TCR library was made.

This receptor was obtained from a female donor with Graves disease. The starting material was peripheral blood mononuclear cells (PBMCs), obtained at new diagnosis, from a patient treated with antithyroid drugs. This chain uses TRBV7-2 with TRBJ2-7, with TRBD2 identical over 7 bases. The CDR3 reads CASSSQTSREYEQYF. The CDR3 DNA follows: TGTGCCAGCAGTTCACAGACTAGCAGGGAGTACGAGCAGTACTTC.